This note documents a single TCR beta chain sequence. The source of the sample is a study of blood T cell repertoires in COVID-19. Turning to the study itself: The origin of the acute and convalescent COVID-19 samples was the United States, Italy and Spain. From T cells, B-cell-depleted T cells, or PBMCs came the material, which was cDNA or gDNA.

Original analysis: Estimation of nucleated cell counts relied on the amplification of reference gene primers. Sequencing used immunoSEQ multiplex PCR; TCRdb keeps in-frame clones, though not all of them. The V and J calls and clone size were taken over from that table, and D and trimming were inferred from the DNA. The repertoire includes about 230,000 clones, 65% to 90% of them detected once, and less than 8% sits in the top ten. V shed 3 bases and J 7 bases; nucleotides not matched to a gene: 6. This CDR3 contains 15 residues. Per the germline V gene, CDR1 is SGHTA and CDR2 is FQGNSA. This receptor was identified in a woman aged 45-65 years with acute or convalescent COVID-19. The chain combines TRBV7-2 with TRBJ1-4; TRBD1 matches at 9 bases. Sequences were obtained from peripheral blood. This chain's CDR3 is CASSFQTGGGEKLFF. In DNA form, the CDR3 reads TGTGCCAGCAGCTTCCAGACAGGGGGGGGTGAAAAACTGTTTTTT.